Following are 30 T cell receptor beta chains from one sample sequenced in a study of blood T cell repertoires in COVID-19. Sequenced by immunoSEQ multiplex PCR; TCRdb stores in-frame clones only, minus some. The profile shows 200,000 to 250,000 clones, around 85% of them singletons. The sequenced sample consisted of PBMCs or T cells enriched from blood (not recorded which). The receptors originated from a middle-aged woman with acute COVID-19.

This clone was seen more than once but under ten times. The V and J genes are TRBV24-1 and TRBJ1-5; a possible D gene is TRBD1 (6 bases). The CDR3 extends over 19 amino acids. Trimming left V 5 bases short and J 7 bases short, with 29 bases between. Looked up from germline, CDR1 is KGHDR and CDR2 is SFDVKD. CDR3 in amino acids: CATSAGPAGGRRSGQPQHF. CDR3 coding DNA: TGTGCCACCAGTGCAGGGCCCGCGGGGGGGCGAAGATCGGGGCAGCCCCAGCATTTT.

The rearrangement links TRBV4-3 to TRBJ1-1; D is uncertain. Germline V gene data show CDR1 as LGHNA and CDR2 as YSLEER. CDR3 length equals 14 residues. V was trimmed by 1 base and J by 1 base, leaving 7 bases between them. CDR3 sequence: CASSQGGANTEAFF. CDR3 bases: TGCGCCAGCAGCCAAGGGGGAGCGAACACTGAAGCTTTCTTT.

This clone was seen only once. V and J are TRBV19 and TRBJ1-5; D not resolved. The CDR3 extends over 14 amino acids. V lost 0 bases and J 6 bases, leaving 9 bases between the germline ends. CDR1 LNHDA and CDR2 SQIVND come from the germline V gene (reference sequence). CDR3 sequence: CASSIDGRRQPQHF. In DNA form, the CDR3 reads TGTGCCAGTAGTATAGACGGGAGACGTCAGCCCCAGCATTTT. Filled out from reference TRBV19 and TRBJ1-5, the complete variable domain reads DGGITQSPKYLFRKEGQNVTLSCEQNLNHDAMYWYRQDPGQGLRLIYYSQIVNDFQKGDIAEGYSVSREKKESFPLTVTSAQKNPTAFYLCASSIDGRRQPQHFGDGTRLSIL.

This clone was observed once. This chain joins TRBV7-8 and TRBJ2-1; 7 bases line up with TRBD2. Germline values: CDR1 SGHVS, CDR2 FQNEAQ. V gave up 2 bases and J gave up 7 bases; unmatched junction bases: 8. The CDR3 is made up of 15 amino acids. Here the CDR3 reads CASSLSDLGGNEQFF. The DNA of the CDR3 is TGTGCCAGCAGCTTAAGCGATCTCGGGGGGAATGAGCAGTTCTTC.

The chain combines TRBV27 with TRBJ2-1; D perhaps matches TRBD2 (5 bases). Germline CDR1 MNHEY, CDR2 SMNVEV (reference sequence). The V end lost 1 base, the J end lost 5 bases, and 6 bases lay between the germline ends. The CDR3 spans 13 residues. In DNA, the CDR3 is TGTGCCAGCAGTTTATACGGGGACAATGAGCAGTTCTTC. Translation: CASSLYGDNEQFF.

CDR3 DNA: TGTGCCAGCAGCCAAATGGGGGCGGGTGGCTACACCTTC. The encoded protein is CASSQMGAGGYTF. This sequence joins TRBV3-1 (or the pseudogene TRBV3-2) and TRBJ1-2, with D perhaps TRBD1 (6 bases). This CDR3 has 13 residues. Per the germline V gene, CDR1 is LGHDT and CDR2 is YNNKEL (reference sequence). Trimming took 2 bases from V and 7 from J, leaving 11 bases between them.

The chain recombines TRBV9 with TRBJ2-3; D remains unclear. Deletions cut 0 bases from V and 4 bases from J, with 9 bases between. This CDR3 is 14 amino acids long. In germline, CDR1 is SGDLS, CDR2 YYNGEE. The CDR3 sequence is CASSVEKRPDTQYF. The CDR3 nucleotides read TGTGCCAGCAGCGTAGAAAAGCGACCAGATACGCAGTATTTT.

The chain is built from TRBV2 and TRBJ1-1; 7 nucleotides align to TRBD1. The germline V gene encodes CDR1 SNHLY and CDR2 FYNNEI. CDR3 length: 14 amino acids. Losses at the gene ends were 6 bases for V and 6 bases for J; bases not matched to a gene: 10. The CDR3 bases are TGTGCCAGCAGCTCACAGGGGTGGGGGTCTGAAGCTTTCTTT. Its protein product is CASSSQGWGSEAFF.

This clone was found a few times. V is TRBV19 and J is TRBJ1-1; the match to TRBD1 covers 7 bases. Germline V lookup: CDR1 LNHDA, CDR2 SQIVND (reference sequence). There are 14 residues in the CDR3. J was trimmed by 4 bases and V by 4 bases; bases with no gene match: 6. The CDR3 is CASSTVPGGTEAFF. DNA for the CDR3: TGTGCCAGTAGTACAGTACCAGGGGGCACTGAAGCTTTCTTT.

J is TRBJ1-3 and V is TRBV7-2, with D perhaps TRBD1 (5 bases). CDR1 and CDR2 (germline): SGHTA, FQGNSA. Trimming cost V 5 bases and J 4 bases, with 12 bases left between them. The CDR3 consists of 14 residues. In DNA form, the CDR3 reads TGTGCCAGCAGCCCTAGGGGTGGGGGAAACACCATATATTTT. Amino acid sequence: CASSPRGGGNTIYF. Full variable domain (remainder filled in from reference TRBV7-2 and TRBJ1-3): GAGVSQSPSNKVTEKGKDVELRCDPISGHTALYWYRQSLGQGLEFLIYFQGNSAPDKSGLPSDRFSAERTGGSVSTLTIQRTQQEDSAVYLCASSPRGGGNTIYFGEGSWLTVV.

This chain uses TRBV4-1 with TRBJ1-2; 7 bases agree with TRBD1. Germline CDR1 and CDR2: MGHRA and YSYEKL. This CDR3 is built from 13 residues. V gave up 2 bases and J gave up 5 bases; unmatched junction bases: 2. In nucleotides, the CDR3 is TGCGCCAGCAGCCAACAGGGGGGTTATGGCTACACCTTC. Its protein is CASSQQGGYGYTF.

The rearrangement uses TRBV23-1 and TRBJ2-3, with 7 bases identical to TRBD2. TRBV23-1 falls under the ORF class, with uncertain function. This CDR3 has 14 amino acids. After removal of 3 bases from V and 5 bases from J, the junction contained 5 bases not matched to a gene. CDR3 residues: CASSHSGGRDTQYF. CDR3 in DNA: TGCGCCAGCAGTCATTCGGGAGGTAGAGATACGCAGTATTTT.

The chain employs TRBV9 and TRBJ1-6; a weak D match, TRBD1 (5 bases). There are 16 residues in the CDR3. V lost 2 bases, J lost 7 bases, and 16 bases lay in between. Germline loops: CDR1 SGDLS, CDR2 YYNGEE. The chain's CDR3 is CASSVGRGSSNSPLHF. DNA for the CDR3: TGTGCCAGCAGCGTCGGAAGGGGATCCTCGAATTCACCCCTCCACTTT.

V gene TRBV28 combines with J gene TRBJ1-2; TRBD1 might be the D (5 bases). This CDR3 region has 11 residues. Trimming cost V 5 bases and J 7 bases, with 8 bases left between them. The germline CDR1 and CDR2 sequences are MDHEN and SYDVKM. DNA for the CDR3: TGTGCCAGCAGTCCAGACAGTGGCTACACCTTC. Its translation is CASSPDSGYTF.

This chain connects TRBV29-1 to TRBJ2-7; 7 nucleotides line up with TRBD1. This CDR3 contains 12 residues. Germline values: CDR1 SQVTM, CDR2 ANQGSEA. The V and J ends lost 7 bases and 3 bases, in that order; junction bases with no gene match: 6. CDR3 nucleotide sequence: TGCAGCGCGCTTGGGACAGACTACGAGCAGTACTTC. This translates into CSALGTDYEQYF.

This clone was observed a handful of times. The chain links TRBV5-1 to TRBJ2-5; D gene unclear. The CDR3 is made up of 14 amino acids. Germline CDR1 SGHRS, CDR2 YFSETQ. V lost 4 bases, J lost 6 bases, and 16 bases lay in between. The CDR3 sequence: CASSTPGGLQTQYF. The CDR3 DNA follows: TGCGCCAGCAGCACCCCGGGTGGGTTGCAGACCCAGTACTTC.

V and J are TRBV6-1 and TRBJ2-5, with D unresolved. V lost 1 base, J lost 0 bases, and 9 bases lay in between. The CDR3 is made up of 15 amino acids. Germline V gene sequence: CDR1 MNHNS, CDR2 SASEGT. The CDR3 bases are TGTGCCAGCAGTGAAGTGGGCCTCTACCAAGAGACCCAGTACTTC. Translated, it gives CASSEVGLYQETQYF.

This clone has just one count. The chain employs TRBV5-1 and TRBJ1-1; D gene ambiguous. Germline loops: CDR1 SGHRS, CDR2 YFSETQ. This CDR3 comprises 13 residues. V was trimmed by 1 base and J by 9 bases, leaving 13 bases between them. The CDR3 bases are TGCGCCAGCAGCTTGAACATTTTGACTAAAGCTTTCTTT. It translates to CASSLNILTKAFF.

The J gene is TRBJ1-2, the V gene TRBV11-2; D remains ambiguous. V was shortened by 5 bases and J by 4 bases, with 17 bases between the two germline ends. Germline CDR1 is SGHAT and CDR2 is FQNNGV. This CDR3 has 15 residues. The CDR3 is CASSPDPGSLYGYTF. CDR3 nucleotides: TGTGCCAGCAGCCCGGACCCGGGGAGCCTCTATGGCTACACCTTC.

The CDR3 loop is CASSQALAGGTYEQYF. In DNA form, the CDR3 reads TGTGCCAGCAGCCAAGCCCTCGCGGGGGGCACCTACGAGCAGTACTTC. The chain is built from TRBV4-2 and TRBJ2-7; TRBD2 agrees at 8 bases. Germline CDR1 is LGHNA and CDR2 is YNFKEQ. This CDR3 is 16 amino acids long. V shed 1 base and J 2 bases; nucleotides not matched to a gene: 7.

V and J are TRBV5-5 and TRBJ2-6; the D gene is possibly TRBD1 (6 bases). The CDR3 loop spans 16 amino acids. The germline V gene encodes CDR1 SGHKS and CDR2 YYEKEE (reference sequence). With 6 bases removed from V and 4 bases from J, the gap between germline ends came to 17 bases. The CDR3 coding sequence is TGTGCCAGCAAGGACAGCTCTGTTCCCGGGGCCAACGTCCTGACTTTC. Its translation is CASKDSSVPGANVLTF.

The genes are TRBV5-1 and TRBJ1-3; 7 bases fit TRBD1. The CDR3 sequence is 16 residues long. Germline V CDR1 and CDR2: SGHRS, YFSETQ. Unmatched junction bases numbered 7, after V lost 3 bases and J lost 1 base. The CDR3 nucleotides read TGCGCCAGCAGCTCGGGGGACAGCGTGTCTGGAAACACCATATATTTT. Amino acid sequence: CASSSGDSVSGNTIYF.

The chain carries TRBV5-1 and TRBJ2-3, with TRBD2 matching over 14 bases. J was trimmed by 8 bases and V by 4 bases; bases with no gene match: 9. The CDR3 runs to 16 residues. Per germline, CDR1 SGHRS and CDR2 YFSETQ. The CDR3 sequence: CASSPTSGRAHVTQYF. The CDR3 region has the DNA TGCGCCAGCAGCCCGACTAGCGGGAGGGCCCATGTTACGCAGTATTTT.

In its sample, this clone was seen many times. The chain combines TRBV2 with TRBJ2-7; the D gene is possibly TRBD1 (5 bases). V was shortened by 3 bases and J by 6 bases, with 15 bases between the two germline ends. The CDR3 consists of 14 residues. Looked up from germline, CDR1 is SNHLY and CDR2 is FYNNEI. CDR3 sequence: CASSDRSRATEQYF. DNA for the CDR3: TGTGCCAGCAGTGATCGGAGCAGGGCGACCGAGCAGTACTTC.

The gene calls are TRBV3-1 (or the pseudogene TRBV3-2) and TRBJ2-2; D might be TRBD2 (5 bases). The germline gives CDR1 LGHDT, CDR2 YNNKEL (reference sequence). V was clipped by 0 bases and J by 6 bases, with 17 bases between them. This CDR3 has 17 amino acids. The CDR3 bases are TGTGCCAGCAGCCAAGATCCCCGCGCAGCGGTAGCCGGGGAGCTGTTTTTT. This gives the protein CASSQDPRAAVAGELFF.

This chain links TRBV27 with TRBJ2-7; 11 bases map to TRBD1. This CDR3 has 16 residues. V dropped 8 bases and J dropped 2; count of bases not matched to a gene: 11. Germline loops: CDR1 MNHEY, CDR2 SMNVEV (reference sequence). The CDR3 region is CASGNLPGQGAYEQYF. CDR3 coding DNA: TGTGCCAGCGGAAACCTTCCGGGACAGGGGGCCTACGAGCAGTACTTC.

This clone occurred once. V and J are TRBV27 and TRBJ2-3; TRBD2 aligns across 8 bases. After removal of 7 bases from V and 9 bases from J, the junction contained 18 bases not matched to a gene. The CDR3 length is 16 residues. Germline V gives CDR1 MNHEY, CDR2 SMNVEV (reference sequence). CDR3 nucleotide sequence: TGTGCCAGCACTCCAGCAGTTGGACTAGCCACCCCCACGCAGTATTTT. Amino acids: CASTPAVGLATPTQYF.

This clone was detected ten times or more. The gene calls are TRBV18 and TRBJ2-7; 8 bases map to TRBD1. With 3 bases clipped from V and 5 bases from J, the junction kept 9 bases outside the gene matches. Germline CDR1 and CDR2: KGHSH and LQKENI. This CDR3 comprises 15 residues. This CDR3 reads CASSPYSGGGNEQYF. CDR3 coding DNA: TGTGCCAGCTCACCCTACTCAGGGGGCGGGAACGAGCAGTACTTC.

The sample holds many counts of this clone. The chain uses TRBV3-1 (or the pseudogene TRBV3-2) and TRBJ1-2; TRBD1 agrees at 8 bases. V lost 6 bases, J lost 0 bases, and 6 bases stayed unmatched. Germline CDR1 and CDR2: LGHDT and YNNKEL (reference sequence). The CDR3 is 15 residues long. The DNA of the CDR3 is TGTGCCAGCAGTGACAGGGGACGGGCTAACTATGGCTACACCTTC. This encodes CASSDRGRANYGYTF.

The chain is built from TRBV11-2 and TRBJ1-3; TRBD1 aligns across 10 bases. The germline gives CDR1 SGHAT, CDR2 FQNNGV. The CDR3 is made up of 16 amino acids. V shed 2 bases and J 4 bases; nucleotides not matched to a gene: 5. This CDR3 is CASSLTGTGVGNTIYF. The CDR3 DNA follows: TGTGCCAGCAGCTTAACTGGGACAGGGGTCGGAAACACCATATATTTT. Full variable domain (rest looked up from reference TRBV11-2 and TRBJ1-3): EAGVAQSPRYKIIEKRQSVAFWCNPISGHATLYWYQQILGQGPKLLIQFQNNGVVDDSQLPKDRFSAERLKGVDSTLKIQPAKLEDSAVYLCASSLTGTGVGNTIYFGEGSWLTVV.